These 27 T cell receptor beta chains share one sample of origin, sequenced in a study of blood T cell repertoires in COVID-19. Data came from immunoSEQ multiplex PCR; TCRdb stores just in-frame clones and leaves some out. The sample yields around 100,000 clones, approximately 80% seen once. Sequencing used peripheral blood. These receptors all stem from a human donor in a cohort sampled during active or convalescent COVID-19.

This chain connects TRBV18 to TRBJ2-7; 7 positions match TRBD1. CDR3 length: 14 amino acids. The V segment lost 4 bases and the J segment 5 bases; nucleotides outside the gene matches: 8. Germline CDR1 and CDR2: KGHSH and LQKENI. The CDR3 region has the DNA TGTGCCAGCTCACGGTCAGGGGGTCCCAACGAGCAGTACTTC. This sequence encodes CASSRSGGPNEQYF.

The CDR3 region has the DNA TGTGCCAGCAGCCAAATAAAGCGGGGTTCCCAAGAGACCCAGTACTTC. This gives the protein CASSQIKRGSQETQYF. The chain couples TRBV14 to TRBJ2-5; 7 bases are shared with TRBD2. J gave up 1 base and V 2 bases, and 7 bases lay outside the gene matches. The CDR3 length is 16 residues. CDR1 and CDR2 from the germline V gene are SGHDN and FVKESK.

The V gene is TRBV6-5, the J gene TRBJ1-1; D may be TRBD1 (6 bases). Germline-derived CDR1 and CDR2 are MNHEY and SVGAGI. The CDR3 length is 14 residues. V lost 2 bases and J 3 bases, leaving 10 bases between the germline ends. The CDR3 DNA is TGTGCCAGCAGTTACGGTGGGGGCTACACTGAAGCTTTCTTT. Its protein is CASSYGGGYTEAFF.

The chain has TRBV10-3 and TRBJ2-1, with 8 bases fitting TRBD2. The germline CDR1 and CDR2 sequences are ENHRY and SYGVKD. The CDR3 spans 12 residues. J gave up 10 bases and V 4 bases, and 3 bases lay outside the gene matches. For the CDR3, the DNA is TGTGCCATCAGTGTTAGCGGGGCCGAGCAGTTCTTC. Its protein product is CAISVSGAEQFF.

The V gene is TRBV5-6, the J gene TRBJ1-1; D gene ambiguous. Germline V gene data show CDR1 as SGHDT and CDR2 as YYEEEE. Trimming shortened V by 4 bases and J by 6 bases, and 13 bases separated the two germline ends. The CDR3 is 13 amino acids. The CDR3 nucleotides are TGTGCCAGCAGCCTTGCCCGGAGGGCTGAAGCTTTCTTT. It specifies CASSLARRAEAFF.

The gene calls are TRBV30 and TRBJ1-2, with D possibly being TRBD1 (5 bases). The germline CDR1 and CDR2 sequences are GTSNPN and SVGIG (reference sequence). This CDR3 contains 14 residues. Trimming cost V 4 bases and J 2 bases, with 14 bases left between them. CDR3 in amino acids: CAWISTDRNYGYTF. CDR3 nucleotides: TGTGCCTGGATCAGCACCGACAGAAACTATGGCTACACCTTC.

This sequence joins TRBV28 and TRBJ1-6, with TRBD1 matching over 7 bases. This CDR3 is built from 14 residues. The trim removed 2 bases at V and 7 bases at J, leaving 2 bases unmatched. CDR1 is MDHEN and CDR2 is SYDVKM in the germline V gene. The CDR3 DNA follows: TGTGCCAGCAGTTTAGACAGGGTGAATTCACCCCTCCACTTT. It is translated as CASSLDRVNSPLHF.

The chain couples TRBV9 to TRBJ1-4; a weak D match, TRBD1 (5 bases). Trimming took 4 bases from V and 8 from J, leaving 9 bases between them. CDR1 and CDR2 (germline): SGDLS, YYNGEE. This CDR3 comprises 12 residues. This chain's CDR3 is CASSLGGEKLFF. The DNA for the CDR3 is TGTGCCAGCAGCCTCGGGGGGGAAAAACTGTTTTTT.

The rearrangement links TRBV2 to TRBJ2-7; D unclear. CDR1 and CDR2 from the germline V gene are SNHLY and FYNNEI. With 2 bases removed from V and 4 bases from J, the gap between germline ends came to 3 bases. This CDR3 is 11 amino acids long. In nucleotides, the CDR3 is TGTGCCAGCAGTGAACAGTACGAGCAGTACTTC. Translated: CASSEQYEQYF.

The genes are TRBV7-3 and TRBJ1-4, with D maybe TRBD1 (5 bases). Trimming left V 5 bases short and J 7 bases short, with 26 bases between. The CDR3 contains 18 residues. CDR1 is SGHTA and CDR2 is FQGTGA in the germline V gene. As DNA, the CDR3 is TGTGCCAGCAGCCCACCCTGCGGCAGGAAGGGGTTAGTTGAAAAACTGTTTTTT. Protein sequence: CASSPPCGRKGLVEKLFF.

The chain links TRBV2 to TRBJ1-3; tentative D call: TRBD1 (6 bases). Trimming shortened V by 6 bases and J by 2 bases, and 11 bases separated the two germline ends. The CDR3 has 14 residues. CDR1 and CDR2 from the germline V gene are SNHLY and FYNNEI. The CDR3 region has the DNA TGTGCCAGCAGCAGGGGAGTGACTGGAAACACCATATATTTT. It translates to CASSRGVTGNTIYF.

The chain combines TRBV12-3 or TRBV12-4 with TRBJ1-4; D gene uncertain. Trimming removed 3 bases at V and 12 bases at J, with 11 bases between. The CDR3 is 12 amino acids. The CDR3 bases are TGTGCCAGCAGTTTGGGTCCTCAGGAACTGTTTTTT. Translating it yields CASSLGPQELFF.

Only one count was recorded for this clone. Here the CDR3 reads CASSRARQTEAFF. The DNA of the CDR3 is TGTGCCAGCAGTAGAGCCCGACAGACTGAAGCTTTCTTT. J is TRBJ1-1 and V is TRBV6-5, with D perhaps matching TRBD1 (5 bases). Germline V gives CDR1 MNHEY, CDR2 SVGAGI. This CDR3 is 13 amino acids long. With 5 bases removed from V and 5 bases from J, the gap between germline ends came to 12 bases.

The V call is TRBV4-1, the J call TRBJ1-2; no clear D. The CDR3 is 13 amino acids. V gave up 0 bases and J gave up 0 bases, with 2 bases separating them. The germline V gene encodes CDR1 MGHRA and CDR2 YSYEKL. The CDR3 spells CASSQDANYGYTF. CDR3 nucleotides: TGCGCCAGCAGCCAAGACGCTAACTATGGCTACACCTTC.

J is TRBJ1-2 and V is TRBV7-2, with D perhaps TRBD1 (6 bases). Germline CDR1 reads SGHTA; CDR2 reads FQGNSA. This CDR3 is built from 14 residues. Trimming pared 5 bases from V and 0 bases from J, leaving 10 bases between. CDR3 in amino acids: CASSPDSANYGYTF. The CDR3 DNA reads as TGTGCCAGCAGCCCGGACAGCGCTAACTATGGCTACACCTTC. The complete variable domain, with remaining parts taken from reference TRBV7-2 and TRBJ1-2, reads GAGVSQSPSNKVTEKGKDVELRCDPISGHTALYWYRQSLGQGLEFLIYFQGNSAPDKSGLPSDRFSAERTGGSVSTLTIQRTQQEDSAVYLCASSPDSANYGYTFGSGTRLTVV.

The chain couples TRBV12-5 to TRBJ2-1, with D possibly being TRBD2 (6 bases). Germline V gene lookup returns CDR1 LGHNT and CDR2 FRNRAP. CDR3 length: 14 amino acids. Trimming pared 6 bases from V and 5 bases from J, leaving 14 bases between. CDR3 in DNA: TGTGCTAGTGGGGTAGCTGGGGGGAACAATGAGCAGTTCTTC. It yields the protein CASGVAGGNNEQFF.

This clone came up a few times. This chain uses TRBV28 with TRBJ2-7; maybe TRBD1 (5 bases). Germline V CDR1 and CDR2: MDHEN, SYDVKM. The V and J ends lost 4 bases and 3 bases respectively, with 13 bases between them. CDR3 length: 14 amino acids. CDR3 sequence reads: CASSYRQGDYEQYF. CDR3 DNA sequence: TGTGCCAGCAGTTATAGGCAGGGCGACTACGAGCAGTACTTC. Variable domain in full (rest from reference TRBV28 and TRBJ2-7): DVKVTQSSRYLVKRTGEKVFLECVQDMDHENMFWYRQDPGLGLRLIYFSYDVKMKEKGDIPEGYSVSREKKERFSLILESASTNQTSMYLCASSYRQGDYEQYFGPGTRLTVT.

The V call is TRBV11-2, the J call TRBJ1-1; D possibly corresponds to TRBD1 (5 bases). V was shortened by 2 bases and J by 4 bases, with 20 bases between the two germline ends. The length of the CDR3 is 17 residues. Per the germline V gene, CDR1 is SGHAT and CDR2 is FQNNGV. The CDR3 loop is CASSLTAGHAPSTEAFF. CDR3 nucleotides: TGTGCCAGCAGCTTAACCGCCGGACACGCACCAAGCACTGAAGCTTTCTTT.

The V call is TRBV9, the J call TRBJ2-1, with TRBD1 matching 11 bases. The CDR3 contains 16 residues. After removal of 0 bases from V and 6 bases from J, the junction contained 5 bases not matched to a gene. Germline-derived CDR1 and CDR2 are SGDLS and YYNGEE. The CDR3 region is CASSVVGTGGLNEQFF. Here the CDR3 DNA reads TGTGCCAGCAGCGTAGTAGGGACAGGGGGGCTCAATGAGCAGTTCTTC.

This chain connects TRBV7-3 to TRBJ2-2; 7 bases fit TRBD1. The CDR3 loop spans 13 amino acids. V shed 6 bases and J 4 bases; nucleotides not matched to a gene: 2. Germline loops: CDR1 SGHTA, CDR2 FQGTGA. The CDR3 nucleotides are TGTGCCAGCAGTGGACAGGCCACCGGGGAGCTGTTTTTT. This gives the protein CASSGQATGELFF.

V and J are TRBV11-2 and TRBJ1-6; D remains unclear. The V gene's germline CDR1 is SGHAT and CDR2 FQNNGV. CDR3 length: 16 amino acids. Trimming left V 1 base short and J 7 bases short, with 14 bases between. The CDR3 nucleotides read TGTGCCAGCAGCTTAGGCGGCAGTAAACCGAATTCACCCCTCCACTTT. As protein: CASSLGGSKPNSPLHF.

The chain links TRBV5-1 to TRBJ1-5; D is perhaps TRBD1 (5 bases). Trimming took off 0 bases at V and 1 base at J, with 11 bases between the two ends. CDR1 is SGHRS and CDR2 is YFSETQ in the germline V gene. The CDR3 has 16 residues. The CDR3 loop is CASSLGVGGSNQPQHF. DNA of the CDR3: TGCGCCAGCAGCTTGGGGGTCGGGGGGAGCAATCAGCCCCAGCATTTT.

The CDR3 DNA reads as TGCGCCAGCAGCTTGGGGGCGCCTAAGGAAGCTTTCTTT. It translates to CASSLGAPKEAFF. The V gene is TRBV5-1, the J gene TRBJ1-1; the D is unclear. The CDR3 loop spans 13 amino acids. The V gene's germline CDR1 is SGHRS and CDR2 YFSETQ. Trimming removed 0 bases at V and 8 bases at J, with 11 bases between.

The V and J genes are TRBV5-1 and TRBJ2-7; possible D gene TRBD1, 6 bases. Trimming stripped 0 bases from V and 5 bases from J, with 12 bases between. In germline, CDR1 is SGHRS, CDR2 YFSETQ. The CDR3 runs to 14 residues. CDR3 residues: CASSLELGADEQYF. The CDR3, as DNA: TGCGCCAGCAGCTTGGAGCTGGGGGCCGACGAGCAGTACTTC.

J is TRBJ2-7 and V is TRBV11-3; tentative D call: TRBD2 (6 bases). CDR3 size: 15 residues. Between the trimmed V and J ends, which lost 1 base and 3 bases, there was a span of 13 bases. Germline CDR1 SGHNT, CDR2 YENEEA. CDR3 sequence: CASSLVAGSSYEQYF. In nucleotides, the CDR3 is TGTGCCAGCAGCTTAGTGGCGGGGAGTAGCTACGAGCAGTACTTC.

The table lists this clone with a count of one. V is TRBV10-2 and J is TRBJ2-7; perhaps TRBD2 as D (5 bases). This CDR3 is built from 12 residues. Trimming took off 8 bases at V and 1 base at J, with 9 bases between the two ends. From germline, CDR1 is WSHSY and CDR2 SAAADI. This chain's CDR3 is CASGPGSYEQYF. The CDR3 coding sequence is TGCGCCAGCGGTCCGGGATCCTACGAGCAGTACTTC.

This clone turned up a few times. CDR3 sequence: CASSPRSVNTEAFF. As DNA, the CDR3 is TGTGCCAGCAGCCCCCGTTCGGTGAACACTGAAGCTTTCTTT. The rearrangement links TRBV4-2 to TRBJ1-1; the D is unclear. The CDR3 consists of 14 residues. V was pared by 4 bases and J by 0 bases, with 9 bases between. Per germline, CDR1 LGHNA and CDR2 YNFKEQ.